What follows are 23 T cell receptor beta chains derived from one specimen sequenced in a study of identical twins. TCRdb passed the 5' RACE reads through MiXCR, listing each CDR3 protein once. In the table there are some 900,000 distinct CDR3 sequences, 9% to 15% of which are singletons. The data also belong to a second study, concerning yellow fever vaccine responses in identical twins.

Material: PBMCs. The receptors were gathered from a woman aged 18-30 years in good health.

The gene calls are TRBV7-9 and TRBJ2-1; TRBD2 matches 9 bases. This CDR3 contains 15 residues. Germline V gives CDR1 SEHNR, CDR2 FQNEAQ (reference sequence). Unmatched junction bases numbered 8, after V lost 5 bases and J lost 6 bases. CDR3 loop: CASSRGGLASNEQFF. CDR3 in DNA: TGTGCCAGCAGCCGCGGGGGACTAGCCTCCAATGAGCAGTTCTTC.

This clonotype has a count of ten or more. V gene TRBV12-3 or TRBV12-4 combines with J gene TRBJ1-1, with 9 bases fitting TRBD1. With V trimmed by 5 bases and J by 2 bases, 6 bases remained unmatched. This CDR3 is built from 15 residues. The CDR3 DNA is TGTGCCAGCAGTACACAGGGGGCCTACAACACTGAAGCTTTCTTT. As protein: CASSTQGAYNTEAFF.

This clonotype came up a few times. The V call is TRBV6-1, the J call TRBJ2-1; D uncertain. V lost 5 bases and J lost 4, with 12 bases in between. This CDR3 is built from 14 residues. Germline CDR1 is MNHNS and CDR2 is SASEGT. CDR3 DNA sequence: TGTGCCAGCAGTACAAGGGCTCCTTACAATGAGCAGTTCTTC. Protein sequence: CASSTRAPYNEQFF.

The chain links TRBV11-2 to TRBJ2-5; TRBD1 is a possible D gene (6 bases). Per the germline V gene, CDR1 is SGHAT and CDR2 is FQNNGV. Trimming shortened V by 0 bases and J by 7 bases, and 15 bases separated the two germline ends. This CDR3 comprises 15 residues. CDR3 sequence reads: CASSLDQLTGGTQYF. DNA of the CDR3: TGTGCCAGCAGCTTAGATCAGTTGACAGGCGGGACCCAGTACTTC. Full variable domain (rest looked up from reference TRBV11-2 and TRBJ2-5): EAGVAQSPRYKIIEKRQSVAFWCNPISGHATLYWYQQILGQGPKLLIQFQNNGVVDDSQLPKDRFSAERLKGVDSTLKIQPAKLEDSAVYLCASSLDQLTGGTQYFGPGTRLLVL.

This clonotype was observed a handful of times. The chain couples TRBV6-1 to TRBJ1-2, with a weak D call TRBD1 (5 bases). The CDR3 sequence is 13 residues long. Germline loops: CDR1 MNHNS, CDR2 SASEGT. Trimming removed 7 bases at V and 4 bases at J, with 13 bases between. This CDR3 is CASNGGISYGYTF. The CDR3 DNA follows: TGTGCCAGCAATGGGGGGATCAGCTATGGCTACACCTTC.

This sequence joins TRBV13 and TRBJ1-6; no firm D call. Trimming took off 5 bases at V and 10 bases at J, with 21 bases between the two ends. The germline V gene has CDR1 PRHDT and CDR2 FYEKMQ (reference sequence). The CDR3 runs to 16 residues. CDR3 sequence (DNA): TGTGCCAGCAGCCAGATTTCCGGACGCCGCTCGTCACCCCTCCACTTT. Protein sequence: CASSQISGRRSSPLHF.

CDR3 nucleotides: TGCAGCGTTGAAGATCTTCACAGGGAAACTGGCTACACCTTC. Amino acids: CSVEDLHRETGYTF. V usage is TRBV29-1 and J usage is TRBJ1-2; D may be TRBD1 (6 bases). Trimming removed 0 bases at V and 7 bases at J, with 15 bases between. Germline-derived CDR1 and CDR2 are SQVTM and ANQGSEA. This CDR3 is 14 amino acids long.

The genes are TRBV5-6 and TRBJ2-7; D unresolved. Between the trimmed V and J ends, which lost 4 bases and 1 base, there was a span of 9 bases. Germline V gene lookup returns CDR1 SGHDT and CDR2 YYEEEE. This CDR3 has 13 amino acids. CDR3 nucleotides: TGTGCCAGCAGCAATAGACAATCCTACGAGCAGTACGTC. Its translation is CASSNRQSYEQYV.

This clonotype was detected only a few times. The chain couples TRBV14 to TRBJ1-6; 9 bases align to TRBD1. This CDR3 region has 16 residues. Per germline, CDR1 SGHDN and CDR2 FVKESK. The junction had 8 bases not matched to a gene; V was cut back by 2 bases and J by 9 bases. CDR3 in amino acids: CASSQMVDRGASPLHF. The DNA of the CDR3 is TGTGCCAGCAGCCAAATGGTTGACAGGGGGGCTTCACCCCTCCACTTT.

There are many counts of this clonotype. DNA of the CDR3: TGCGCCAGCAGCGGTATTATGAGCTCCTACAATGAGCAGTTCTTC. This gives the protein CASSGIMSSYNEQFF. The V and J genes are TRBV5-1 and TRBJ2-1, with unresolved D. This CDR3 is built from 15 residues. With 4 bases removed from V and 0 bases from J, the gap between germline ends came to 11 bases. Germline-derived CDR1 and CDR2 are SGHRS and YFSETQ.

This chain's CDR3 is CSVEADGSYNEQFF. The DNA for the CDR3 is TGCAGCGTTGAAGCGGACGGATCCTACAATGAGCAGTTCTTC. This chain uses TRBV29-1 with TRBJ2-1; unclear D gene. The germline CDR1 and CDR2 sequences are SQVTM and ANQGSEA. Trimming shortened V by 1 base and J by 1 base, and 8 bases separated the two germline ends. The CDR3 spans 14 residues.

This clonotype was recorded many times. The rearrangement links TRBV4-1 to TRBJ2-3; 12 positions agree with TRBD2. Germline CDR1 reads MGHRA; CDR2 reads YSYEKL. The V segment lost 1 base and the J segment 1 base; nucleotides outside the gene matches: 6. The CDR3 is 18 residues long. The CDR3 bases are TGCGCCAGCAGCCAAGGGCTAGCGGGAGGGCCCGGCACAGATACGCAGTATTTT. Translation gives CASSQGLAGGPGTDTQYF.

This clonotype has more than one count but fewer than ten. V and J are TRBV27 and TRBJ1-5; perhaps TRBD1 as D (6 bases). Trimming shortened V by 5 bases and J by 5 bases, and 13 bases separated the two germline ends. Germline loops: CDR1 MNHEY, CDR2 SMNVEV (reference sequence). The CDR3 runs 14 residues. CDR3: CASSGTGLDQPQHF. The CDR3 bases are TGTGCCAGCAGTGGTACAGGGCTCGATCAGCCCCAGCATTTT.

The chain uses TRBV12-3 or TRBV12-4 and TRBJ2-3; D is possibly TRBD2 (7 bases). The CDR3 consists of 14 residues. With 2 bases removed from V and 7 bases from J, the gap between germline ends came to 13 bases. The CDR3 DNA sequence: TGTGCCAGCAGTTTAAGGGGGACTACTAATACGCAGTATTTT. It encodes CASSLRGTTNTQYF.

Ten or more counts support this clonotype. This chain links TRBV3-1 with TRBJ2-4; tentative D call: TRBD2 (6 bases). Germline loops: CDR1 LGHDT, CDR2 YNNKEL (reference sequence). V was pared by 1 base and J by 7 bases, with 11 bases between. This CDR3 is built from 14 residues. This CDR3 reads CASSQGAGGNIQYF. DNA of the CDR3: TGTGCCAGCAGCCAAGGGGCAGGAGGGAACATTCAGTACTTC.

This clonotype was seen ten or more times. The chain has TRBV24-1 and TRBJ2-3; D may correspond to TRBD1 or TRBD2 (5 bases each). This CDR3 spans 12 amino acids. Trimming took off 8 bases at V and 11 bases at J, with 16 bases between the two ends. The germline gives CDR1 KGHDR, CDR2 SFDVKD. In nucleotides, the CDR3 is TGTGCCACCATCGATGGGACCCACAGGCAGTATTTT. It encodes CATIDGTHRQYF.

This clonotype was counted between two and nine times. The V and J genes are TRBV20-1 and TRBJ2-1; D is perhaps TRBD1 or TRBD2 (5 bases each). Germline values: CDR1 DFQATT, CDR2 SNEGSKA (reference sequence). The CDR3 has 16 residues. Trimming took off 3 bases at V and 1 base at J, with 16 bases between the two ends. The CDR3: CSASKGRQSSYNEQFF. The CDR3 DNA reads TGCAGTGCTAGTAAGGGACGACAATCTTCCTACAATGAGCAGTTCTTC.

Many counts were recorded for this clonotype. This chain joins TRBV10-3 and TRBJ2-5; D may be TRBD1 or TRBD2 (6 bases each). CDR3 length: 13 residues. Trimming pared 7 bases from V and 2 bases from J, leaving 11 bases between. The germline CDR1 and CDR2 sequences are ENHRY and SYGVKD. CDR3 region: CAITGGLQETQYF. CDR3 nucleotides: TGTGCCATCACTGGGGGGCTTCAAGAGACCCAGTACTTC.

In this sample, this clonotype turned up a few times. The chain uses TRBV24-1 and TRBJ2-1, with 12 positions matching TRBD1. Per the germline V gene, CDR1 is KGHDR and CDR2 is SFDVKD. This CDR3 region has 18 residues. V dropped 4 bases and J dropped 5; count of bases not matched to a gene: 11. In nucleotides, the CDR3 is TGTGCCACCAGTGACCCCGTTGGGACAGGGGGCCGTAACAATGAGCAGTTCTTC. Its protein product is CATSDPVGTGGRNNEQFF.

This clonotype occurred a few times. The genes are TRBV5-1 and TRBJ2-3, with no clear D. The V gene's germline CDR1 is SGHRS and CDR2 YFSETQ. V lost 0 bases and J lost 4, with 9 bases in between. The CDR3 loop spans 14 amino acids. The CDR3 protein is CASSLGASPDTQYF. DNA of the CDR3: TGCGCCAGCAGCTTGGGGGCGAGTCCAGATACGCAGTATTTT.

About this clonotype: Being one base from a much bigger clone, this may be a read error. The CDR3 nucleotides read TGTGCCAGCAGCCGGGGACAGTCGAACACCGGGGAGCTGTTTTTT. Translation gives CASSRGQSNTGELFF. The rearrangement uses TRBV7-9 and TRBJ2-2; 7 bases align to TRBD1. The length of the CDR3 is 15 residues. The V segment lost 5 bases and the J segment 0 bases; nucleotides outside the gene matches: 3. Per the germline V gene, CDR1 is SEHNR and CDR2 is FQNEAQ (reference sequence).

This clonotype came up a few times. As DNA, the CDR3 is TGTGCCTACTCTGCGAACAGCCAAGAAGCGGGGACAGGGGGGGAGACCCAGTACTTC. The encoded protein is CAYSANSQEAGTGGETQYF. The gene calls are TRBV14 and TRBJ2-5; 11 bases agree with TRBD1. V lost 11 bases, J lost 5 bases, and 25 bases stayed unmatched. Germline V gives CDR1 SGHDN, CDR2 FVKESK. The CDR3 is 19 residues long.

This clonotype has a handful of counts. The chain has TRBV12-3 or TRBV12-4 and TRBJ2-1; TRBD2 matches at 9 bases. This CDR3 comprises 14 residues. The trim removed 4 bases at V and 9 bases at J, leaving 7 bases unmatched. For the CDR3, the DNA is TGTGCCAGCAGTTGGCGGGGGGGTTCCGGTGAGCAGTTCTTC. Translating it yields CASSWRGGSGEQFF.